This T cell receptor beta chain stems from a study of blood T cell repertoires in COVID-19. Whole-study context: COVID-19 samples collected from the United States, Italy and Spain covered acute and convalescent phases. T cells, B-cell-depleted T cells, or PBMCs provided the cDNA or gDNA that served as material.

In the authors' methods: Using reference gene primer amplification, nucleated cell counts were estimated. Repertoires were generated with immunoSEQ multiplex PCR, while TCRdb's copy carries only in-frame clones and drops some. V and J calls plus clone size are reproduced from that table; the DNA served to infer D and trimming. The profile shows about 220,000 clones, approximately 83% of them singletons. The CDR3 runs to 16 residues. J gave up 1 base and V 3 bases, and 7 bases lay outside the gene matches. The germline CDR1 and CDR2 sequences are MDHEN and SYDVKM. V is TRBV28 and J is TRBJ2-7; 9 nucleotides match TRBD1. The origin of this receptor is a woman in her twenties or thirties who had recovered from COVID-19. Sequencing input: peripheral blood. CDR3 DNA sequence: TGTGCCAGCAGTTTCCCCCGACAGGGGGGTTCCTACGAGCAGTACTTC. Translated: CASSFPRQGGSYEQYF.